This passage covers 9 T cell receptor beta chains from one sample sequenced in a study of cytomegalovirus exposure and HLA in healthy donors. PCR was performed using 60 Vbeta and 13 Jbeta primers. Profiling relied on immunoSEQ multiplex PCR, and the TCRdb table lists in-frame clones only, not all of them. The sample has 200,000 to 250,000 clones, around 80% seen once. Sequencing was done on a sample of PBMCs. The receptors here all came from a man in his forties or fifties in good health and CMV-seronegative.

This chain uses TRBV19 with TRBJ2-7, with unresolved D. The V gene lost 1 base and the J gene lost 3 bases, with 7 bases spanning the gap. The germline gives CDR1 LNHDA, CDR2 SQIVND (reference sequence). The CDR3 loop spans 13 amino acids. The chain's CDR3 is CASSIVGYYEQYF. The CDR3, as DNA: TGTGCCAGTAGTATAGTGGGCTACTACGAGCAGTACTTC.

The chain carries TRBV18 and TRBJ1-1; TRBD1 might be the D (5 bases). V was trimmed by 0 bases and J by 3 bases, leaving 11 bases between them. The CDR3 is made up of 15 amino acids. Germline V gene sequence: CDR1 KGHSH, CDR2 LQKENI. DNA of the CDR3: TGTGCCAGCTCACCACCCGGGGGGTCAGACACTGAAGCTTTCTTT. Its protein is CASSPPGGSDTEAFF.

This rearrangement joins TRBV11-3 to TRBJ2-3; TRBD1 is a possible D gene (5 bases). Germline assignment: CDR1 SGHNT and CDR2 YENEEA. V dropped 0 bases and J dropped 5 bases, with 9 bases sitting between them. This CDR3 region has 14 residues. The CDR3 spells CASSLDQGRDTQYF. CDR3 bases: TGTGCCAGCAGCTTAGATCAGGGTCGAGATACGCAGTATTTT.

This chain uses TRBV27 with TRBJ2-7, with 12 nucleotides matching TRBD1. Per the germline V gene, CDR1 is MNHEY and CDR2 is SMNVEV (reference sequence). This CDR3 region has 14 residues. Trimming removed 3 bases from V and 5 bases from J; junction bases left unmatched: 2. The CDR3 DNA reads as TGTGCCAGCAGTTTCGGGACAGGGGGCAACGAGCAGTACTTC. This translates into CASSFGTGGNEQYF.

Worth noting for this clone: Other DNA variants within this sample encode the same CDR3. The V call is TRBV27, the J call TRBJ2-7; possible D gene TRBD1, 5 bases. This CDR3 spans 14 amino acids. The V gene's germline CDR1 is MNHEY and CDR2 SMNVEV (reference sequence). V dropped 2 bases and J dropped 2 bases, with 10 bases sitting between them. CDR3 DNA sequence: TGTGCCAGCAGTTTAGGGCAGGGAACCTACGAGCAGTACTTC. It yields the protein CASSLGQGTYEQYF.

The genes are TRBV7-9 and TRBJ2-1; TRBD1 agrees at 10 bases. CDR1 is SEHNR, CDR2 FQNEAQ, per germline (reference sequence). This CDR3 comprises 15 residues. V lost 5 bases to trimming and J lost 0 bases; unmatched junction nucleotides: 1. The CDR3 DNA reads TGTGCCAGCAGCCGGGACAGGGGCTCCTACAATGAGCAGTTCTTC. Translated, it gives CASSRDRGSYNEQFF.

This clone appeared a few times. V usage is TRBV23-1 and J usage is TRBJ1-4; 9 bases match TRBD1. TRBV23-1 is classed as an ORF, of uncertain function. Trimming took 4 bases from V and 4 from J; bases not matched to a gene: 10. The CDR3 runs 17 residues. The DNA for the CDR3 is TGCGCCAGCAGTCGAGACCGGGACAGGGTATGTAATGAAAAACTGTTTTTT. This translates into CASSRDRDRVCNEKLFF.

The chain recombines TRBV6-1 with TRBJ2-1; 9 bases map to TRBD2. The V and J ends lost 6 bases and 3 bases, in that order; junction bases with no gene match: 6. From germline, CDR1 is MNHNS and CDR2 SASEGT. This CDR3 comprises 15 residues. The CDR3 loop reads CASSRSSGIYNEQFF. CDR3 nucleotide sequence: TGTGCCAGCAGCCGCTCTAGCGGGATCTACAATGAGCAGTTCTTC.

This clone came up once. The chain uses TRBV4-1 and TRBJ2-5, with a weak D call TRBD2 (5 bases). There are 13 residues in the CDR3. V lost 2 bases, J lost 1 base, and 5 bases lay in between. Germline CDR1 is MGHRA and CDR2 is YSYEKL. The CDR3 region has the DNA TGCGCCAGCAGCCAACGGGGCCAAGAGACCCAGTACTTC. This encodes CASSQRGQETQYF.